The TCR beta chain under discussion was sequenced for a study of blood T cell repertoires in COVID-19. Study-level background: Samples representing acute and convalescent COVID-19 were sourced from the United States, Italy and Spain.

TCRdb keeps only in-frame clones here, not all; method: immunoSEQ multiplex PCR. Of a few hundred thousand clones listed, 91% were seen once; the top ten hold under 3%. This CDR3 has 12 residues. V was trimmed by 0 bases and J by 7 bases, leaving 3 bases between them. Germline CDR1 LNHNV, CDR2 YYDKDF (reference sequence). Enrolled during active infection, Seattle patients were then followed longitudinally. The specimen sequenced was peripheral blood. This receptor was taken from a person under 35 with COVID-19, enrolled during active disease. This rearrangement joins TRBV15 to TRBJ2-2; no firm D call. CDR3 bases: TGTGCCACCAGCAGAGATCGCGGGGAGCTGTTTTTT. It encodes CATSRDRGELFF.